The 12 T cell receptor beta chains below were found in one sample sequenced in a study of shared clonotypes between healthy human individuals. The method was immunoSEQ multiplex PCR; TCRdb's version includes in-frame clones alone and lacks a portion of them. The profile shows fewer than 650,000 clones, less than 80% of them singletons. Sequenced input: PBMCs. These receptors originate from a woman aged 40 to 49 in good health. Some clones in this sample may be carry-over from other donors' samples.

The chain uses TRBV9 and TRBJ2-1, with a weak D call TRBD1 (6 bases). Deletions cut 3 bases from V and 0 bases from J, with 13 bases between. Germline V lookup: CDR1 SGDLS, CDR2 YYNGEE. This CDR3 contains 16 residues. CDR3 bases: TGTGCCAGCAGCGCACACACAGGGTCCTCCTACAATGAGCAGTTCTTC. Amino acid sequence: CASSAHTGSSYNEQFF.

The chain carries TRBV14 and TRBJ2-7, with D tentatively TRBD1 (6 bases). The V end lost 1 base, the J end lost 2 bases, and 12 bases lay between the germline ends. The CDR3 extends over 15 amino acids. CDR1 SGHDN and CDR2 FVKESK come from the germline V gene. CDR3 residues: CASSQGQVSTYEQYF. DNA for the CDR3: TGTGCCAGCAGCCAAGGACAGGTTTCTACCTACGAGCAGTACTTC.

The chain links TRBV2 to TRBJ2-7, with 7 bases lining up with TRBD1. There are 14 residues in the CDR3. From germline, CDR1 is SNHLY and CDR2 FYNNEI. J lost 3 bases, V lost 7 bases, and 9 bases had no gene match. CDR3 in amino acids: CASTEGALVYEQYF. The CDR3 nucleotides are TGTGCCAGCACCGAGGGGGCCCTGGTCTACGAGCAGTACTTC.

The rearrangement links TRBV7-3 to TRBJ1-3, with D tentatively TRBD1 (5 bases). Deletions cut 3 bases from V and 2 bases from J, with 14 bases between. The CDR3 is 16 amino acids. Germline V gene lookup returns CDR1 SGHTA and CDR2 FQGTGA. The CDR3 DNA is TGTGCCAGCAGCTTGACGCCAGGGACGGCTGGAAACACCATATATTTT. Translation: CASSLTPGTAGNTIYF. The full variable domain, completed using reference TRBV7-3 and TRBJ1-3, is GAGVSQTPSNKVTEKGKYVELRCDPISGHTALYWYRQSLGQGPEFLIYFQGTGAADDSGLPNDRFFAVRPEGSVSTLKIQRTERGDSAVYLCASSLTPGTAGNTIYFGEGSWLTVV.

This clone was seen a single time. The rearrangement links TRBV27 to TRBJ2-3; possible D gene TRBD1, 5 bases. The germline V and J ends were trimmed by 8 bases and 4 bases, with 22 bases remaining between them. Germline V gene sequence: CDR1 MNHEY, CDR2 SMNVEV (reference sequence). The CDR3 is 16 amino acids. CDR3 protein: CASRKKGGEGADTQYF. CDR3 sequence (DNA): TGTGCCAGCCGCAAAAAGGGTGGGGAAGGGGCAGATACGCAGTATTTT.

The chain is built from TRBV28 and TRBJ1-4, with a weak D call TRBD1 (5 bases). CDR1 and CDR2 (germline): MDHEN, SYDVKM. Trimming cost V 1 base and J 5 bases, with 8 bases left between them. The CDR3 runs to 14 residues. CDR3 in amino acids: CASSLLGENEKLFF. CDR3 DNA sequence: TGTGCCAGCAGTTTATTGGGGGAGAATGAAAAACTGTTTTTT.

Comments on this clone: At the DNA level, this CDR3 is encoded by other sequences in the same sample as well. The chain recombines TRBV5-1 with TRBJ2-5; D possibly corresponds to TRBD2 (6 bases). The germline V gene has CDR1 SGHRS and CDR2 YFSETQ. The CDR3 sequence is 14 residues long. V shed 2 bases and J shed 1 base, with 9 bases lying between them. The CDR3 here is CASSLLGGQETQYF. CDR3 bases: TGCGCCAGCAGCTTATTGGGGGGCCAAGAGACCCAGTACTTC. Full variable domain (missing parts from reference TRBV5-1 and TRBJ2-5): KAGVTQTPRYLIKTRGQQVTLSCSPISGHRSVSWYQQTPGQGLQFLFEYFSETQRNKGNFPGRFSGRQFSNSRSEMNVSTLELGDSALYLCASSLLGGQETQYFGPGTRLLVL.

V and J are TRBV28 and TRBJ1-1; no definite D call. Deletions cut 6 bases from V and 4 bases from J, with 9 bases between. CDR1 MDHEN and CDR2 SYDVKM come from the germline V gene. The CDR3 consists of 12 residues. The CDR3 bases are TGTGCCAGCAGGAGGTGGGGCACTGAAGCTTTCTTT. Amino acids: CASRRWGTEAFF.

This rearrangement joins TRBV19 to TRBJ2-3, with 8 bases fitting TRBD2. V dropped 6 bases and J dropped 5; count of bases not matched to a gene: 10. CDR3 size: 15 residues. Germline V CDR1 and CDR2: LNHDA, SQIVND (reference sequence). CDR3 sequence reads: CASSSGAGDIDTQYF. CDR3 nucleotides: TGTGCCAGTAGCAGTGGAGCGGGAGATATAGATACGCAGTATTTT.

J is TRBJ1-1 and V is TRBV6-1, with unresolved D. CDR1 MNHNS and CDR2 SASEGT come from the germline V gene. Deletions cut 2 bases from V and 1 base from J, with 8 bases between. CDR3 length: 14 residues. The CDR3: CASSENSENTEAFF. The CDR3 bases are TGTGCCAGCAGTGAAAATAGCGAGAACACTGAAGCTTTCTTT.

This chain joins TRBV7-9 and TRBJ2-1, with TRBD2 identical over 12 bases. The length of the CDR3 is 19 residues. The V and J ends lost 1 base and 6 bases, in that order; junction bases with no gene match: 13. The V gene's germline CDR1 is SEHNR and CDR2 FQNEAQ (reference sequence). CDR3 sequence: CASSLVPSGRVRLVNEQFF. CDR3 DNA sequence: TGTGCCAGCAGCTTAGTCCCTAGCGGGAGGGTTCGGCTCGTCAATGAGCAGTTCTTC.

This clone was recorded a few times. The chain has TRBV6-1 and TRBJ2-7; possible D gene TRBD2, 6 bases. Per the germline V gene, CDR1 is MNHNS and CDR2 is SASEGT. V lost 0 bases to trimming and J lost 3 bases, with 12 bases between them. The CDR3 totals 15 residues. CDR3 sequence: CASSEAEGIRYEQYF. The CDR3 nucleotides are TGTGCCAGCAGTGAAGCGGAGGGAATACGCTACGAGCAGTACTTC.